This TCR beta chain comes out of a study of T cells after yellow fever vaccination (dated by TCRdb to between 2017 and 2020). Concerning the study at large: Libraries from fractions with low cell numbers were prepared with the SMART-Seq v4 Ultra Low Input RNA kit. Two healthy male donors, one aged 18 to 30 and one aged 30 to 40 years, were included in the cohort. Blood was collected at multiple timepoints before and after primary and secondary immunization, and bulk PBMC replicates and cell subsets were isolated. Bulk TCR alpha and beta repertoires were sequenced longitudinally to track T-cell clones before and after primary and booster YFV17D yellow fever vaccination.

Read against the paper, the sample's treatment or condition label means: live attenuated yellow fever vaccine strain. At each blood-draw timepoint, two biological replicates of bulk PBMCs were obtained. PBMCs were isolated from peripheral blood using a standard Ficoll-Paque protocol. RNA was extracted with TriZol from bulk PBMCs, CD4 and CD8 fractions, and dextramer-positive and dextramer-negative fractions. This clonotype was counted many times. The clone's antigen remains unknown. The sample holds no much larger clone one base away, and base qualities are not on file. The listed sequencing device is Illumina NovaSeq 6000. TCR cDNA was synthesized by 5'RACE template switching, which introduced a universal primer site and unique molecular identifiers. cDNA synthesis was primed from both the TCR alpha and TCR beta constant segments. Library amplification used two PCR steps, and the second PCR step added sample barcodes and sequencing adapters. Libraries were sequenced on Illumina HiSeq 2500 (2x100 bp) or NovaSeq (2x150 bp). Under the source paper's analysis protocol: MIGEC was used to demultiplex reads and collapse the reads into UMI consensus sequences, and MiXCR was used for V(D)J alignment. Vaccine-responding clonotypes were identified with edgeR using replicate PBMC samples, with FDR below 0.01 and a log2 fold change above 5 up to day 15 being required. Each bulk clonotype was labeled CD4 or CD8 based on which sequenced repertoire, CD4 or CD8, contained the clonotype at higher abundance. TCRdb reprocessed the public reads (quality trimming at Q25 with fastp, clone calling with MiXCR) and kept in-frame beta chains. CDR3 protein sequences are deduplicated, and each keeps its most common genes and DNA. Here the V and J calls rest on TCRdb's processing, not on the authors' analysis. Here the sample has 300,000 to 350,000 distinct CDR3 sequences; about 4% occur a single time. The ten largest make up approximately 25% of the sample.

Paper-wide results and their limitations: After the booster, most clones that had expanded after primary vaccination were detected again (approximately 97% of CD4 and around 88% of CD8), suggesting broad maintenance of memory. Because abundant contaminating clonotypes from the bulk population could be contained in FACS-sorted repertoires, computational filtering was required. Compared with the primary T-cell response, the secondary T-cell response was faster but weaker, reaching its peak on day 5 rather than on day 15. Only a couple of donors were included in the study, so the extent to which the findings can be generalized is limited. A small share of clonotypes occurred in both CD4 and CD8 compartments, likely arising from convergent recombination.

After removal of 5 bases from V and 10 bases from J, the junction retains 7 bases not matched to a gene. Counted from cysteine to phenylalanine, this CDR3 has 13 amino acids. The retained sequence is limited to the CDR3, 39 bases, with the frame set at the first base. For CDR1 and CDR2, the germline V gene (reference sequence) lists LNHDA and SQIVND. The chain couples TRBV19 to TRBJ2-1, and 8 junctional nucleotides match TRBD2. The sample consisted of PBMCs, taken 5 days after the yellow fever booster vaccination. The TCR originated in a man aged 18 to 30 who received the YFV17D yellow fever vaccine. The sequenced DNA: TGTGCCAGTAGTCCCGGGGGGGCTGGAGAGCAGTTCTTC. The resulting protein is CASSPGGAGEQFF.